The clone carrying this T cell receptor beta chain was found a few times. These data originate in a study of TIL therapy for anti-PD-1-resistant metastatic lung cancer. For the study at large: Half of patients were current or former smokers.

Sequencing used immunoSEQ v3. TCRdb keeps only in-frame clones here, not all; method: immunoSEQ multiplex PCR. Of 45,000 to 60,000 clones listed, less than 75% are singletons. Germline V gives CDR1 WNHNN, CDR2 SYGVQD (reference sequence). This CDR3 contains 14 residues. V gave up 7 bases and J gave up 0 bases, with 12 bases separating them. The time point: pre-treatment sample, taken before nivolumab and TIL therapy. Tumor tissue came from excised metastases, mostly pleural nodules or supraclavicular lymph nodes. Enrollment ran from October 2017 to early 2020. The rearrangement joins TRBV10-1 to TRBJ1-1, with TRBD1 as a possible D gene (6 bases). The specimen comprised tumor tissue, sampled at baseline. The sequence was collected from a person between 25 and 80 years old with non-small cell lung cancer. The CDR3 nucleotides read TGCGCCAGCACCAAAGACAGGATGAACACTGAAGCTTTCTTT. This codes for CASTKDRMNTEAFF.